This TCR beta chain stems from a study of T cell repertoires in cytomegalovirus infection. Study-level background: CMV infection together with matching HLA type was indicated by public TCR beta signatures.

From the reads, TCRdb called clonotypes with MiXCR, one entry per CDR3 protein. The table shows about 140,000 distinct CDR3 sequences, with about 6% occurring only once. General study points: Carriers of CMV and the relevant HLA type were discriminated by public TCR beta frequency. Clonotypes of TCR beta that were HLA-C-restricted and CMV-specific dominated the ex vivo response.

Notes on this clonotype: The antigen remains unidentified.

Unmatched junction bases numbered 11, after V lost 5 bases and J lost 5 bases. The CDR3 is made up of 16 amino acids. CDR1 is MNHEY, CDR2 SMNVEV, per germline (reference sequence). The receptor was derived from a human donor in good health (CMV status not recorded). Some clones in this sample may be carry-over from other donors' samples. The V call is TRBV27, the J call TRBJ2-5, with TRBD1 matching 10 bases. Sample: PBMCs. The CDR3, as DNA: TGTGCCAGCAGTCCTCCGGGACAGGGGAAACGGGAGACCCAGTACTTC. Translation: CASSPPGQGKRETQYF.